This TCR beta chain was documented in a study of human CD8 memory T cell subsets. Scientists made TCR beta libraries using UMI-labeled 5' RACE. TCRdb re-called the 5' RACE reads and gives one entry per CDR3 protein, without DNA. Its listing shows about 6,000 distinct CDR3 sequences. CDR1 and CDR2 from the germline V gene are SGDLS and YYNGEE. This CDR3 comprises 17 residues. The sequence derives from a human donor in good health. This rearrangement joins TRBV9 to TRBJ2-1; the TCRdb D gene call, TRBD2, has no DNA to confirm it. Source material: CD8+ effector memory T cells (TEM) sorted from PBMCs. The subset was: effector memory CD8 T cells, CCR7- CD45RO+ CD95+. CDR3 protein: CASSLYLGLAVHNEQFF.